The present entry profiles one T cell receptor (beta chain) with its context. Extraction of RNA preceded its reverse transcription into cDNA, which served as the sequencing template. Generated by immunoSEQ multiplex PCR, the TCRdb table keeps only in-frame clones and is missing some. The table includes roughly 120,000 clones, 56% detected once. The data derive from a study of CD8+ T cells in alopecia areata. The CDR3 covers 13 residues. The V segment lost 5 bases and the J segment 7 bases; nucleotides outside the gene matches: 3. Per the germline V gene, CDR1 is MGHDK and CDR2 is SYGVNS. Regarding treatment: oral pan-JAK inhibitor, 5-10 mg twice daily.

This sequence joins TRBV25-1 and TRBJ2-3; 10 nucleotides match TRBD2. This TCR was sampled from a human donor with alopecia areata. The sample was CD4+ T cells sorted from blood, taken at week 24, from a patient treated with tofacitinib. This chain's CDR3 is CASSSGGAYTQYF. As DNA, the CDR3 is TGTGCCAGCAGTAGCGGGGGGGCGTATACGCAGTATTTT.